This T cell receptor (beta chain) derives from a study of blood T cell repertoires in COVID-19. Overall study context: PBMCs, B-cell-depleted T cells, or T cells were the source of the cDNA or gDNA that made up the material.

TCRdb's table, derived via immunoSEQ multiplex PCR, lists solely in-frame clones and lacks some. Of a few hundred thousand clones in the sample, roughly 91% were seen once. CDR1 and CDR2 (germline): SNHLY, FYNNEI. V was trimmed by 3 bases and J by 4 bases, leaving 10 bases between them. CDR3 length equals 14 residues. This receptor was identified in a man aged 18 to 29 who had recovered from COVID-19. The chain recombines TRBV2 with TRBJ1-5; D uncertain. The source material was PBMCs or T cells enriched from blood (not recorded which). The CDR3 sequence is CASSDASANQPQHF. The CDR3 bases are TGTGCCAGCAGTGATGCCAGCGCGAATCAGCCCCAGCATTTT. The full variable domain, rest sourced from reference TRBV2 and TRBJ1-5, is EPEVTQTPSHQVTQMGQEVILRCVPISNHLYFYWYRQILGQKVEFLVSFYNNEISEKSEIFDDQFSVERPDGSNFTLKIRSTKLEDSAMYFCASSDASANQPQHFGDGTRLSIL.